These 12 T cell receptor beta chains originate from one sample sequenced in a study of OX40 agonist ivuxolimab in advanced cancers. The assay was immunoSEQ multiplex PCR, and TCRdb's table has in-frame clones only and misses some. In the table there are roughly 75,000 clones, more than 80% of which are singletons. The specimen was CD4+ or CD8+ T cells sorted from blood, collected in a trial of the OX40 agonist ivuxolimab. These receptors all stem from an adult with an advanced solid tumor such as melanoma, head and neck, liver or kidney cancer.

The V call is TRBV9, the J call TRBJ1-4; no clear D. Trimming stripped 7 bases from V and 5 bases from J, with 15 bases between. In germline, CDR1 is SGDLS, CDR2 YYNGEE. The CDR3 contains 14 residues. CDR3 residues: CASAADSINEKLFF. The CDR3 nucleotides are TGTGCCAGCGCAGCGGACTCGATCAATGAAAAACTGTTTTTT. The complete variable domain, with remaining parts taken from reference TRBV9 and TRBJ1-4, reads DSGVTQTPKHLITATGQRVTLRCSPRSGDLSVYWYQQSLDQGLQFLIQYYNGEERAKGNILERFSAQQFPDLHSELNLSSLELGDSALYFCASAADSINEKLFFGSGTQLSVL.

The rearrangement links TRBV27 to TRBJ2-7; the D gene is possibly TRBD1 (5 bases). From germline, CDR1 is MNHEY and CDR2 SMNVEV (reference sequence). The CDR3 has 15 residues. V shed 2 bases and J shed 1 base, with 12 bases lying between them. The CDR3: CASSLAFGASYEQYF. The CDR3 nucleotides are TGTGCCAGCAGTTTAGCTTTTGGGGCATCCTACGAGCAGTACTTC.

The V and J genes are TRBV27 and TRBJ2-3; D unclear. Germline lookup yields CDR1 MNHEY and CDR2 SMNVEV (reference sequence). This CDR3 is built from 13 residues. Trimming removed 4 bases at V and 0 bases at J, with 5 bases between. CDR3 in DNA: TGTGCCAGCAGTTGGGCCAGCACAGATACGCAGTATTTT. This sequence encodes CASSWASTDTQYF.

This clone was counted a few times. This rearrangement joins TRBV4-2 to TRBJ2-1, with D unclear. CDR1 LGHNA and CDR2 YNFKEQ come from the germline V gene. This CDR3 has 12 amino acids. Trimming left V 0 bases short and J 8 bases short, with 5 bases between. The DNA for the CDR3 is TGTGCCAGCAGCCAAGATCAGGATGAGCAGTTCTTC. Its translation is CASSQDQDEQFF.

The chain carries TRBV7-3 and TRBJ2-3, with TRBD2 matching over 10 bases. This CDR3 is built from 15 residues. CDR1 is SGHTA and CDR2 is FQGTGA in the germline V gene. Trimming took 4 bases from V and 2 from J; bases not matched to a gene: 3. CDR3 amino acids: CASSSTSGHTDTQYF. In DNA form, the CDR3 reads TGTGCCAGCAGCTCGACTAGCGGGCACACAGATACGCAGTATTTT.

This chain joins TRBV4-2 and TRBJ1-1, with D hard to call. Trimming shortened V by 0 bases and J by 0 bases, and 8 bases separated the two germline ends. This CDR3 is built from 15 residues. Germline CDR1 LGHNA, CDR2 YNFKEQ. The CDR3 is CASSQERGLNTEAFF. The CDR3 DNA reads TGTGCCAGCAGCCAAGAGCGAGGGCTGAACACTGAAGCTTTCTTT.

V and J are TRBV27 and TRBJ1-1; D is unclear. Trimming shortened V by 1 base and J by 1 base, and 4 bases separated the two germline ends. CDR3 length: 13 residues. Germline-derived CDR1 and CDR2 are MNHEY and SMNVEV (reference sequence). The CDR3 is CASSLWKNTEAFF. CDR3 coding DNA: TGTGCCAGCAGTTTATGGAAGAACACTGAAGCTTTCTTT.

This chain joins TRBV27 and TRBJ1-2; no clear D. Germline loops: CDR1 MNHEY, CDR2 SMNVEV (reference sequence). The CDR3 consists of 15 residues. The V end was cut by 0 bases, the J end by 7 bases, with 15 bases between. CDR3 bases: TGTGCCAGCAGTTTATCGAAAGGTTTTGGGAGTGGCTACACCTTC. This encodes CASSLSKGFGSGYTF.

There are a few counts of this clone. CDR3 sequence reads: CASSGGLGSPLHF. CDR3 coding DNA: TGTGCCAGCAGCGGGGGACTGGGGTCACCCCTCCACTTT. The chain has TRBV5-6 and TRBJ1-6; tentative D call: TRBD1 (5 bases). In germline, CDR1 is SGHDT, CDR2 YYEEEE. Deletions cut 4 bases from V and 10 bases from J, with 12 bases between. The CDR3 consists of 13 residues.

The rearrangement links TRBV28 to TRBJ1-5; D may be TRBD1 (6 bases). The CDR3 extends over 12 amino acids. Germline CDR1 MDHEN, CDR2 SYDVKM. The V and J ends lost 8 bases and 7 bases respectively, with 12 bases between them. The chain's CDR3 is CASSGGRQPQHF. In DNA form, the CDR3 reads TGTGCCAGCTCCGGGGGCAGGCAGCCCCAGCATTTT.

This chain joins TRBV7-2 and TRBJ1-2; D perhaps matches TRBD1 (6 bases). Germline assignment: CDR1 SGHTA and CDR2 FQGNSA. The V and J ends lost 0 bases and 4 bases respectively, with 15 bases between them. CDR3 length: 16 amino acids. The DNA of the CDR3 is TGTGCCAGCAGCTTAGCACCCACAGGGCTTGCCTATGGCTACACCTTC. Protein product: CASSLAPTGLAYGYTF.

The rearrangement links TRBV4-3 to TRBJ2-3; no reliable D call. V lost 0 bases, J lost 3 bases, and 13 bases lay in between. The CDR3 is 16 amino acids. Per germline, CDR1 LGHNA and CDR2 YSLEER. The DNA for the CDR3 is TGCGCCAGCAGCCAAGATGTCCCGTCCTATACAGATACGCAGTATTTT. This encodes CASSQDVPSYTDTQYF.